The clone carrying this T cell receptor (beta chain) was counted ten times or more. This sample was taken from a study of identical twins. Looked up from germline, CDR1 is MNHEY and CDR2 is SVGAGI. Trimming took 4 bases from V and 4 from J; bases not matched to a gene: 3. The CDR3 contains 14 residues. TCRdb fed the 5' RACE reads into MiXCR, producing one record per CDR3 protein. The repertoire holds roughly 240,000 distinct CDR3 sequences, with 7.5% as singletons. These data also formed part of another study, on yellow fever vaccine responses in identical twins.

The source of this sequence is a woman aged 18-35 years in good health. Sequenced: CD8+ T cells sorted from blood. The chain couples TRBV6-5 to TRBJ2-1, with 8 bases identical to TRBD2. The CDR3 DNA follows: TGTGCCAGCAGTTCAACGGGAGGGTACAATGAGCAGTTCTTC. The encoded protein is CASSSTGGYNEQFF.